One sample yielded the 27 T cell receptor beta chains listed below, sequenced in a study of T cell repertoires in cytomegalovirus infection. TCRdb redid the calling of the reads with MiXCR, one entry per CDR3 protein. The table has some 280,000 distinct CDR3 sequences, around 15% seen once. What was sequenced was PBMCs. The source is a human donor in good health (CMV status not recorded). Some clones in this sample may be carry-over from other donors' samples.

This chain uses TRBV29-1 with TRBJ1-1, with 11 bases matching TRBD1. This CDR3 comprises 14 residues. V trimming: 6 bases; J trimming: 4 bases; junction bases outside the gene matches: 7. Germline assignment: CDR1 SQVTM and CDR2 ANQGSEA. The CDR3 region has the DNA TGCAGCGTGGGGAGGACAGGGGGCATCACTGAAGCTTTCTTT. This codes for CSVGRTGGITEAFF.

This clonotype showed up just a few times. The chain is built from TRBV13 and TRBJ1-4, with D tentatively TRBD1 (5 bases). From germline, CDR1 is PRHDT and CDR2 FYEKMQ (reference sequence). Trimming left V 5 bases short and J 7 bases short, with 20 bases between. This CDR3 has 16 amino acids. CDR3 amino acids: CASSRPTGVGSEKLFF. CDR3 coding DNA: TGTGCCAGCAGCCGTCCCACGGGGGTGGGATCTGAAAAACTGTTTTTT.

This clonotype was detected ten times or more. This rearrangement joins TRBV6-5 to TRBJ2-3; TRBD2 matches at 10 bases. The germline V gene has CDR1 MNHEY and CDR2 SVGAGI. Unmatched junction bases numbered 9, after V lost 2 bases and J lost 1 base. The CDR3 has 18 residues. The CDR3 loop reads CASSYRAGGVRGTDTQYF. CDR3 DNA sequence: TGTGCCAGCAGTTACCGAGCGGGAGGGGTCAGAGGCACAGATACGCAGTATTTT.

The table lists this clonotype with many counts. This chain uses TRBV28 with TRBJ1-1, with D unresolved. The CDR3 spans 12 residues. Germline loops: CDR1 MDHEN, CDR2 SYDVKM. Between the trimmed V and J ends, which lost 2 bases and 3 bases, there was a span of 4 bases. The CDR3: CASSLPHTEAFF. Written as DNA, the CDR3 is TGTGCCAGCAGTTTACCCCACACTGAAGCTTTCTTT.

This clonotype came up many times. This rearrangement joins TRBV28 to TRBJ1-1, with D possibly TRBD1 on 5 matching bases. V lost 7 bases and J 3 bases, leaving 15 bases between the germline ends. Germline V gene lookup returns CDR1 MDHEN and CDR2 SYDVKM. The CDR3 covers 14 residues. The CDR3 is CASTVGVGYTEAFF. The CDR3 coding sequence is TGTGCCAGCACCGTGGGGGTGGGGTACACTGAAGCTTTCTTT.

The chain links TRBV2 to TRBJ1-5, with D uncertain. V shed 1 base and J shed 9 bases, with 10 bases lying between them. The germline V gene has CDR1 SNHLY and CDR2 FYNNEI. There are 13 residues in the CDR3. The CDR3 sequence: CASSEEVGAPQHF. The DNA of the CDR3 is TGTGCCAGCAGTGAAGAAGTGGGTGCGCCCCAGCATTTT.

This rearrangement joins TRBV14 to TRBJ2-5; no definite D call. Per germline, CDR1 SGHDN and CDR2 FVKESK. V shed 5 bases and J shed 1 base, with 17 bases lying between them. The CDR3 runs 16 residues. CDR3 amino acids: CASSSRISTLQETQYF. CDR3 nucleotide sequence: TGTGCCAGCAGCTCCCGGATATCGACACTCCAAGAGACCCAGTACTTC.

This clonotype has just a few counts. The chain links TRBV2 to TRBJ2-7, with D possibly matching TRBD2 (5 bases). The CDR3 runs 13 residues. CDR1 is SNHLY, CDR2 FYNNEI, per germline. Trimming removed 6 bases from V and 2 bases from J, with 11 bases in between. The CDR3 protein is CASRATSPYEQYF. CDR3 nucleotide sequence: TGTGCCAGCAGAGCAACTAGTCCCTACGAGCAGTACTTC.

The chain combines TRBV15 with TRBJ1-1; D gene ambiguous. Germline V gene data show CDR1 as LNHNV and CDR2 as YYDKDF (reference sequence). Trimming took off 0 bases at V and 4 bases at J, with 3 bases between the two ends. The CDR3 sequence is 12 residues long. This CDR3 is CATSRDITEAFF. CDR3 in DNA: TGTGCCACCAGCAGAGACATCACTGAAGCTTTCTTT.

Comments on this clonotype: A much more abundant neighbour one base away suggests this may be a read error. The CDR3 sequence is CASSPARPSRVYEQCF. In nucleotides, the CDR3 is TGTGCCAGCAGTCCAGCGAGGCCATCCAGGGTATACGAGCAGTGCTTC. The chain is built from TRBV28 and TRBJ2-7, with D perhaps TRBD1 (5 bases). The CDR3 is made up of 16 amino acids. Germline-derived CDR1 and CDR2 are MDHEN and SYDVKM.

This clonotype was detected many times. The chain carries TRBV11-2 and TRBJ2-1; D is tentatively TRBD1 or TRBD2 (5 bases each). V gave up 5 bases and J gave up 2 bases, with 16 bases separating them. The CDR3 has 16 amino acids. The germline V gene encodes CDR1 SGHAT and CDR2 FQNNGV. CDR3 in amino acids: CASSIIPGDPYNEQFF. CDR3 nucleotides: TGTGCCAGCAGCATAATTCCCGGGGACCCCTACAATGAGCAGTTCTTC.

In its sample, this clonotype was seen a few times. This rearrangement joins TRBV5-6 to TRBJ2-2; no definite D call. The V end lost 0 bases, the J end lost 6 bases, and 9 bases lay between the germline ends. Germline CDR1 and CDR2: SGHDT and YYEEEE. The CDR3 totals 14 residues. CDR3 nucleotide sequence: TGTGCCAGCAGCTTGGGCCAGGTTTCCGGGGAGCTGTTTTTT. Its translation is CASSLGQVSGELFF.

The sample holds a few counts of this clonotype. The gene calls are TRBV10-2 and TRBJ1-5; D uncertain. The CDR3 spans 13 residues. With 6 bases removed from V and 0 bases from J, the gap between germline ends came to 6 bases. The germline CDR1 and CDR2 sequences are WSHSY and SAAADI. As DNA, the CDR3 is TGCGCCAGCAGCGAAAATAGCAATCAGCCCCAGCATTTT. It is translated as CASSENSNQPQHF.

This clonotype was counted only a few times. The rearrangement joins TRBV7-2 to TRBJ2-1, with D possibly matching TRBD2 (5 bases). In germline, CDR1 is SGHTA, CDR2 FQGNSA. V was cut by 8 bases and J by 3 bases, with 5 bases left in between. There are 11 residues in the CDR3. The CDR3 coding sequence is TGTGCCAGCGCGGGCTACAATGAGCAGTTCTTC. Amino acid sequence: CASAGYNEQFF.

This chain connects TRBV29-1 to TRBJ2-7, with TRBD2 matching 7 bases. Trimming took 0 bases from V and 5 from J; bases not matched to a gene: 1. Per the germline V gene, CDR1 is SQVTM and CDR2 is ANQGSEA. The CDR3 has 12 residues. This CDR3 reads CSVEDRGDEQYF. Written as DNA, the CDR3 is TGCAGCGTTGAAGATCGGGGGGACGAGCAGTACTTC.

This clonotype was counted many times. This chain joins TRBV10-3 and TRBJ1-6; D is unresolved. Deletions cut 3 bases from V and 6 bases from J, with 12 bases between. CDR1 is ENHRY, CDR2 SYGVKD, per germline. CDR3 length: 15 residues. Written as DNA, the CDR3 is TGTGCCATCAGTGATAAACAACTTCCTAATTCACCCCTCCACTTT. Translated, it gives CAISDKQLPNSPLHF.

A few counts support this clonotype. The V call is TRBV4-1, the J call TRBJ2-1; no clear D gene. This CDR3 region has 15 residues. The germline V gene has CDR1 MGHRA and CDR2 YSYEKL. Trimming took 1 base from V and 3 from J, leaving 10 bases between them. For the CDR3, the DNA is TGCGCCAGCAGCCAAGGACCCTTTAACTACAATGAGCAGTTCTTC. Its protein product is CASSQGPFNYNEQFF.

This clonotype was counted only a few times. J is TRBJ2-4 and V is TRBV2; weak D call: TRBD2 (6 bases). The CDR3 is made up of 14 amino acids. V shed 6 bases and J shed 0 bases, with 9 bases lying between them. Germline lookup yields CDR1 SNHLY and CDR2 FYNNEI. The CDR3 region is CASSQGLAKNIQYF. CDR3 coding DNA: TGTGCCAGCAGCCAGGGACTAGCCAAAAACATTCAGTACTTC.

This clonotype showed up many times. The chain has TRBV12-3 or TRBV12-4 and TRBJ1-4, with D perhaps TRBD1 (5 bases). The CDR3 is 16 amino acids. V lost 5 bases to trimming and J lost 5 bases, with 18 bases between them. In nucleotides, the CDR3 is TGTGCCAGCAGTGAGAGGGGCTCAAGGTGGAATGAAAAACTGTTTTTT. It yields the protein CASSERGSRWNEKLFF.

The rearrangement links TRBV29-1 to TRBJ2-1; no definite D call. This CDR3 spans 15 amino acids. CDR1 and CDR2 from the germline V gene are SQVTM and ANQGSEA. Deletions cut 4 bases from V and 3 bases from J, with 16 bases between. The CDR3 region is CSVGSEPSSYNEQFF. The CDR3 region has the DNA TGCAGCGTTGGATCAGAGCCCTCGAGCTACAATGAGCAGTTCTTC.

This clonotype was detected many times. The chain carries TRBV7-9 and TRBJ1-1; D ambiguous. CDR3 length: 12 amino acids. Deletions cut 5 bases from V and 0 bases from J, with 4 bases between. The V gene's germline CDR1 is SEHNR and CDR2 FQNEAQ (reference sequence). The chain's CDR3 is CASSGMNTEAFF. DNA for the CDR3: TGTGCCAGCAGCGGCATGAACACTGAAGCTTTCTTT.

V usage is TRBV10-3 and J usage is TRBJ2-6; TRBD1 or TRBD2 may be the D gene (7 bases each). This CDR3 is built from 20 residues. With 6 bases removed from V and 2 bases from J, the gap between germline ends came to 26 bases. Germline CDR1 and CDR2: ENHRY and SYGVKD. As DNA, the CDR3 is TGTGCCATCAGCGCCGCAGGGGGGGCCGGTACGCCGACTGGGGCCAACGTCCTGACTTTC. It is translated as CAISAAGGAGTPTGANVLTF.

The V gene is TRBV7-9, the J gene TRBJ2-5; TRBD1 agrees at 7 bases. CDR3 length equals 16 residues. J lost 4 bases, V lost 5 bases, and 13 bases had no gene match. Germline loops: CDR1 SEHNR, CDR2 FQNEAQ (reference sequence). CDR3 loop: CASSQIERGRGETQYF. The CDR3 nucleotides read TGTGCCAGCAGCCAAATAGAGAGGGGGCGCGGAGAGACCCAGTACTTC. Drawing the rest from reference TRBV7-9 and TRBJ2-5, the complete variable domain is DTGVSQNPRHKITKRGQNVTFRCDPISEHNRLYWYRQTLGQGPEFLTYFQNEAQLEKSRLLSDRFSAERPKGSFSTLEIQRTEQGDSAMYLCASSQIERGRGETQYFGPGTRLLVL.

CDR3 sequence: CSAYHQGIYEQYF. The CDR3 nucleotides are TGCAGTGCCTACCACCAGGGCATATACGAGCAGTACTTC. This rearrangement joins TRBV20-1 to TRBJ2-7; D perhaps matches TRBD1 (5 bases). This CDR3 comprises 13 residues. Per the germline V gene, CDR1 is DFQATT and CDR2 is SNEGSKA (reference sequence). The germline V and J ends were trimmed by 6 bases and 4 bases, with 16 bases remaining between them.

This clonotype was seen a handful of times. This chain connects TRBV29-1 to TRBJ2-7; TRBD1 is a possible D gene (6 bases). Trimming pared 6 bases from V and 5 bases from J, leaving 20 bases between. This CDR3 has 14 residues. In germline, CDR1 is SQVTM, CDR2 ANQGSEA. The CDR3 nucleotides are TGCAGCGTCCAAAGGGGAACAGGGTTGGACGAGCAGTACTTC. This encodes CSVQRGTGLDEQYF.

This clonotype was observed a handful of times. The chain uses TRBV9 and TRBJ2-3, with 10 bases identical to TRBD2. The CDR3 sequence is 15 residues long. Germline CDR1 reads SGDLS; CDR2 reads YYNGEE. The J segment lost 4 bases and the V segment lost 4 bases, leaving 6 bases of the junction unmatched. The CDR3 loop is CASSKSSGSADTQYF. DNA for the CDR3: TGTGCCAGCAGCAAGTCTAGCGGGAGTGCAGATACGCAGTATTTT.

This clonotype was observed at least ten times. The chain recombines TRBV7-2 with TRBJ1-1; D gene ambiguous. CDR1 is SGHTA, CDR2 FQGNSA, per germline. The CDR3 length is 14 residues. V was clipped by 3 bases and J by 7 bases, with 15 bases between them. The CDR3 spells CASSFRSLQNEAFF. CDR3 DNA sequence: TGTGCCAGCAGCTTTCGTAGCCTACAAAATGAAGCTTTCTTT.